Listed here are 18 T cell receptor beta chains from one sample, sequenced in a study of blood T cells in healthy people across ages. Alongside a J-beta primer mix, a sample-barcoded 5' primer served in a second PCR lasting about 7 to 12 cycles. Each CDR3 protein is one row after TCRdb ran MiXCR on the 5' RACE reads. Of over 500,000 distinct CDR3 sequences listed, around 52% are singletons. Specimen: blood. Every receptor here comes from an elderly woman in good health.

The gene calls are TRBV6-5 and TRBJ2-2, with 12 bases identical to TRBD2. CDR1 is MNHEY, CDR2 SVGAGI, per germline. V lost 6 bases, J lost 4 bases, and 6 bases stayed unmatched. The CDR3 spans 16 residues. The CDR3 region is CASRRLAGASTGELFF. The CDR3 nucleotides are TGTGCCAGCAGGAGACTAGCGGGAGCGAGCACCGGGGAGCTGTTTTTT.

The J gene is TRBJ2-3, the V gene TRBV20-1, with D tentatively TRBD2 (6 bases). CDR3 length equals 15 residues. Germline V gives CDR1 DFQATT, CDR2 SNEGSKA (reference sequence). V lost 8 bases and J lost 1, with 19 bases in between. The CDR3: CSKVGFGGGTDTQYF. The DNA of the CDR3 is TGCAGTAAAGTGGGATTCGGGGGTGGCACAGATACGCAGTATTTT.

This clonotype was counted many times. J is TRBJ2-3 and V is TRBV12-3 or TRBV12-4; 10 nucleotides agree with TRBD1. The length of the CDR3 is 17 residues. V trimming: 2 bases; J trimming: 5 bases; junction bases outside the gene matches: 10. As DNA, the CDR3 is TGTGCCAGCAGTTTAAGATTTGGGACAGGGGAAGGAGATACGCAGTATTTT. This sequence encodes CASSLRFGTGEGDTQYF.

In its sample, this clonotype was seen once. V and J are TRBV20-1 and TRBJ2-1, with a tentative D call TRBD1 (5 bases). The CDR3 loop spans 14 amino acids. Germline loops: CDR1 DFQATT, CDR2 SNEGSKA (reference sequence). V lost 1 base to trimming and J lost 10 bases, with 17 bases between them. The DNA for the CDR3 is TGCAGTGCTAGAGGTTACAATCAGGGTGGCGAGCAGTTCTTC. Amino acids: CSARGYNQGGEQFF.

This clonotype was seen ten or more times. The chain carries TRBV12-3 or TRBV12-4 and TRBJ2-1; TRBD2 matches at 9 bases. The CDR3 contains 15 residues. With V trimmed by 3 bases and J by 4 bases, 4 bases remained unmatched. This CDR3 is CASSFLLAGYNEQFF. CDR3 in DNA: TGTGCCAGCAGTTTCCTACTAGCGGGTTACAATGAGCAGTTCTTC.

V usage is TRBV5-1 and J usage is TRBJ2-1, with D tentatively TRBD2 (6 bases). V was clipped by 4 bases and J by 8 bases, with 16 bases between them. The germline V gene has CDR1 SGHRS and CDR2 YFSETQ. The CDR3 runs 14 residues. The CDR3 here is CASSPRTTLYEQFF. CDR3 sequence (DNA): TGCGCCAGCAGCCCGCGGACTACCCTCTATGAGCAGTTCTTC.

CDR3 residues: CAIRGQGQETQYF. The DNA of the CDR3 is TGTGCCATCAGGGGACAGGGTCAAGAGACCCAGTACTTC. V usage is TRBV10-3 and J usage is TRBJ2-5, with 9 bases aligning to TRBD1. This CDR3 comprises 13 residues. Germline values: CDR1 ENHRY, CDR2 SYGVKD. J was trimmed by 2 bases and V by 6 bases; bases with no gene match: 1.

This clonotype was seen a handful of times. This chain uses TRBV20-1 with TRBJ1-2; maybe TRBD1 (5 bases). Germline CDR1 is DFQATT and CDR2 is SNEGSKA (reference sequence). The ends were cut back, 0 bases at V and 5 bases at J, with 22 bases in the middle. The CDR3 loop spans 17 amino acids. The CDR3 sequence is CSARDLLRYGRAYGYTF. CDR3 DNA: TGCAGTGCTAGAGATCTTTTAAGATACGGCAGGGCGTATGGCTACACCTTC.

With regard to this clonotype: A read error may be the cause here, since a much bigger clone is one base away. The chain couples TRBV5-1 to TRBJ2-1, with D uncertain. V was cut by 0 bases and J by 10 bases, with 11 bases left in between. The CDR3 is 13 amino acids. Germline V lookup: CDR1 SGHRS, CDR2 YFSETQ. The CDR3 DNA reads as TGCGCCAGCAGCTTGGCCTTCCCCAACGAGCAGTTCTTC. Amino acid sequence: CASSLAFPNEQFF.

Comment on this clonotype: This could be a read error, since a much larger clone is one nucleotide away. This chain connects TRBV24-1 to TRBJ2-7; tentative D call: TRBD1 (5 bases). Trimming cost V 7 bases and J 2 bases, with 14 bases left between them. Per germline, CDR1 KGHDR and CDR2 SFDVKD. The CDR3 length is 14 residues. For the CDR3, the DNA is TGTGCCACCAGCAAGGGCAGGGCACCCTACGAGCAGTACTTC. This codes for CATSKGRAPYEQYF.

The V gene is TRBV29-1, the J gene TRBJ1-6, with a tentative D call TRBD1 (6 bases). The germline V gene encodes CDR1 SQVTM and CDR2 ANQGSEA. This CDR3 has 13 residues. The V end was cut by 6 bases, the J end by 5 bases, with 11 bases between. The CDR3 region has the DNA TGCAGCGTGGGGGGCGGTGATAATTCACCCCTCCACTTT. Amino acid sequence: CSVGGGDNSPLHF. The complete variable domain, with remaining parts taken from reference TRBV29-1 and TRBJ1-6, reads SAVISQKPSRDICQRGTSLTIQCQVDSQVTMMFWYRQQPGQSLTLIATANQGSEATYESGFVIDKFPISRPNLTFSTLTVSNMSPEDSSIYLCSVGGGDNSPLHFGNGTRLTVT.

A note on this clonotype: This could be a read error, since a much larger clone is one nucleotide away. This chain uses TRBV12-3 or TRBV12-4 with TRBJ2-7, with a possible D match to TRBD2 (5 bases). The CDR3 contains 16 residues. For the CDR3, the DNA is TGTACCAGCAGTTACATGGGTGGGAGAACCTCCTACGAGCAGTACTTC. This encodes CTSSYMGGRTSYEQYF.

The table lists this clonotype with a few counts. The V and J genes are TRBV5-1 and TRBJ2-1; either TRBD1 or TRBD2 may supply D (5 bases each). This CDR3 has 16 amino acids. Looked up from germline, CDR1 is SGHRS and CDR2 is YFSETQ. V was pared by 0 bases and J by 0 bases, with 10 bases between. CDR3 in amino acids: CASSLGDEYSYNEQFF. Written as DNA, the CDR3 is TGCGCCAGCAGCTTGGGGGACGAGTACTCCTACAATGAGCAGTTCTTC.

This clonotype was counted only a few times. The rearrangement links TRBV7-9 to TRBJ2-1; possibly TRBD2 for D (5 bases). With 3 bases removed from V and 6 bases from J, the gap between germline ends came to 12 bases. CDR3 size: 14 residues. In germline, CDR1 is SEHNR, CDR2 FQNEAQ (reference sequence). The CDR3 DNA reads TGTGCCAGCAGCTTGCCGGTGAGCGGCAATGAGCAGTTCTTC. Its protein is CASSLPVSGNEQFF. The whole variable domain, remainder taken from reference TRBV7-9 and TRBJ2-1, is DTGVSQNPRHKITKRGQNVTFRCDPISEHNRLYWYRQTLGQGPEFLTYFQNEAQLEKSRLLSDRFSAERPKGSFSTLEIQRTEQGDSAMYLCASSLPVSGNEQFFGPGTRLTVL.

The chain is built from TRBV20-1 and TRBJ1-1, with D perhaps TRBD1 (6 bases). CDR1 DFQATT and CDR2 SNEGSKA come from the germline V gene (reference sequence). The CDR3 runs to 15 residues. The V end lost 2 bases, the J end lost 0 bases, and 13 bases lay between the germline ends. In DNA, the CDR3 is TGCAGTGCTAGATACGGACAGACAATGAACACTGAAGCTTTCTTT. Its protein is CSARYGQTMNTEAFF.

The chain is built from TRBV11-1 and TRBJ2-3, with TRBD1 as a possible D gene (5 bases). This CDR3 spans 13 amino acids. Trimming shortened V by 5 bases and J by 6 bases, and 12 bases separated the two germline ends. Germline CDR1 and CDR2: SGHAT and FQDESV (reference sequence). CDR3 nucleotide sequence: TGTGCCAGCAGCCGATACAAGGGGGATACGCAGTATTTT. This translates into CASSRYKGDTQYF.

Turning to this clonotype: A single base separates this from a much larger clone, so it may be a read error. The chain recombines TRBV5-1 with TRBJ1-5, with D perhaps matching TRBD1 (5 bases). Germline assignment: CDR1 SGHRS and CDR2 YFSETQ. The CDR3 sequence is 12 residues long. CDR3 in amino acids: CASGGMDQPRHF. The CDR3 region has the DNA TGCGCCAGTGGGGGTATGGATCAGCCCCGGCATTTT.

There are many counts of this clonotype. This chain links TRBV20-1 with TRBJ2-1; TRBD2 matches 14 bases. CDR3 length: 16 amino acids. Germline CDR1 DFQATT, CDR2 SNEGSKA (reference sequence). The trim removed 1 base at V and 4 bases at J, leaving 3 bases unmatched. The DNA for the CDR3 is TGCAGTGCTAGAGGACTAGCGGGAGGGGAGTACAATGAGCAGTTCTTC. It specifies CSARGLAGGEYNEQFF.